This TCR beta chain originates from a study of T-cell reconstitution after alpha-beta-depleted transplantation in children. It was with unique molecular identifiers that the TCRbeta library was prepared. TCRdb itself ran the PCR reads through MiXCR, one entry per CDR3 protein. Of 90,000 to 130,000 distinct CDR3 sequences listed, around a tenth were seen once; the top ten hold over 8%. The CDR3 totals 12 residues. The germline V gene has CDR1 SEHNR and CDR2 FQNEAQ (reference sequence). Unmatched junction bases numbered 2, after V lost 1 base and J lost 11 bases. This clonotype appeared many times. This TCR came from a human donor who donated a stem cell graft to a child with acute lymphoblastic leukemia. The chain uses TRBV7-9 and TRBJ2-1, with 7 positions matching TRBD1. Here the sequenced sample was PBMCs from the stem cell graft donor, taken from the stem cell graft. CDR3 coding DNA: TGTGCCAGCAGCTTAGAGACAGGGAAGCAGTTCTTC. This gives the protein CASSLETGKQFF.